The T cell receptor beta chain described here comes from a study of Ad26.COV2.S vaccination and SARS-CoV-2 variants. At the level of the study: Intramuscular Ad26.COV2.S at 5x10^10 or 1x10^11 viral particles. General study findings and limits: Vaccinees and placebo recipients showed similar non-spike TCR breadth.

About this clone: Its antigen is unidentified.

Sequencing was performed with immunoSEQ multiplex PCR; in TCRdb, only in-frame clones are kept and a portion is missing. Altogether 300,000 to 450,000 clones are present, around 84% being singletons, with the ten largest covering about 3.3%. The CDR3 is 14 residues long. The germline V gene encodes CDR1 SQVTM and CDR2 ANQGSEA. Trimming stripped 4 bases from V and 0 bases from J, with 13 bases between. Treatment here: 15 to 20 received Ad26.COV2.S at low or high dose, single or two shots; several received placebo; per-sample allocation not given. Sample collection was performed on day 63 after the first vaccine or placebo injection. An adult of 18-55 years in Boston served as donor. It was Wuhan-strain SARS-CoV-2 spike that the Ad26 vaccine vector expressed.

The chain joins TRBV29-1 to TRBJ2-7; D remains unclear. The sequence came from a person between 18 and 65 years old who received the Ad26.COV2.S COVID-19 vaccine or a placebo. The sample here was peripheral blood, taken in a trial of Ad26.COV2.S vaccine versus placebo. CDR3 protein: CSVVGGSGSYEQYF. CDR3 DNA: TGCAGCGTTGTGGGCGGATCAGGCTCCTACGAGCAGTACTTC.